The 26 T cell receptor beta chains below all came from one sample that was sequenced in a study of T cells in Graves' hyperthyroidism and ophthalmopathy. RNA transcripts yielded amplified TCR beta CDR3 regions. RT-PCR in the first round (using the HTBI primer set) targeted the TCR CDR3. TCRdb reanalysed the multiplex PCR reads using MiXCR and keeps one entry per CDR3 protein. The sample consists of 660,000 or so distinct CDR3 sequences, 45% of them appearing once. Specimen: peripheral blood or thyroid tissue (not recorded which). The receptor source for this set is an adult man with Graves' disease, either hyperthyroidism or ophthalmopathy (not recorded which).

V usage is TRBV20-1 and J usage is TRBJ2-7; 10 bases align to TRBD2. The CDR3 is made up of 19 amino acids. CDR1 and CDR2 from the germline V gene are DFQATT and SNEGSKA (reference sequence). V shed 0 bases, J shed 3 bases, and the junction held 17 bases outside the gene matches. CDR3 in amino acids: CSARDETSGYHKTYYEQYF. CDR3 nucleotide sequence: TGCAGTGCTAGAGATGAGACTAGCGGGTACCATAAAACGTACTACGAGCAGTACTTC.

The genes are TRBV7-9 and TRBJ1-6; 10 nucleotides align to TRBD1. The J segment lost 11 bases and the V segment lost 6 bases, leaving 13 bases of the junction unmatched. In germline, CDR1 is SEHNR, CDR2 FQNEAQ (reference sequence). This CDR3 is 16 amino acids long. In DNA, the CDR3 is TGTGCCAGCAGTATCTACTCCGGGACAGGGGTCCCACCCCTCCACTTT. Protein: CASSIYSGTGVPPLHF. The full variable domain, rest sourced from reference TRBV7-9 and TRBJ1-6, is DTGVSQNPRHKITKRGQNVTFRCDPISEHNRLYWYRQTLGQGPEFLTYFQNEAQLEKSRLLSDRFSAERPKGSFSTLEIQRTEQGDSAMYLCASSIYSGTGVPPLHFGNGTRLTVT.

This clonotype was observed at least ten times. This rearrangement joins TRBV2 to TRBJ2-5; D remains ambiguous. The germline gives CDR1 SNHLY, CDR2 FYNNEI. V lost 1 base and J lost 6, with 0 bases in between. The length of the CDR3 is 10 residues. Here the CDR3 reads CASSEETQYF. CDR3 bases: TGTGCCAGCAGTGAAGAGACCCAGTACTTC.

This clonotype was observed a few times. J is TRBJ2-7 and V is TRBV7-9; D may be TRBD2 (5 bases). The CDR3 consists of 13 residues. CDR1 and CDR2 (germline): SEHNR, FQNEAQ (reference sequence). V was cut by 1 base and J by 6 bases, with 10 bases left in between. CDR3 DNA: TGTGCCAGCAGCTTAGATACGGGGTTCGAGCAGTACTTC. It specifies CASSLDTGFEQYF.

The chain recombines TRBV29-1 with TRBJ2-7; 12 bases are a match to TRBD2. Germline V gene sequence: CDR1 SQVTM, CDR2 ANQGSEA. V shed 5 bases and J 4 bases; nucleotides not matched to a gene: 18. CDR3 size: 18 residues. The CDR3: CSVSSTSGRPGRSYEQYF. DNA of the CDR3: TGCAGCGTTAGTTCGACTAGCGGGAGACCGGGTAGGTCGTACGAGCAGTACTTC.

The chain combines TRBV12-3 or TRBV12-4 with TRBJ1-1; D is possibly TRBD1 (6 bases). The CDR3 loop spans 14 amino acids. The ends were cut back, 3 bases at V and 6 bases at J, with 14 bases in the middle. CDR3 sequence reads: CASSFGGYRAEAFF. CDR3 nucleotide sequence: TGTGCCAGCAGTTTTGGGGGGTACAGGGCTGAAGCTTTCTTT.

This clonotype occurred once. The rearrangement links TRBV10-3 to TRBJ2-5, with 7 nucleotides matching TRBD2. CDR3 length: 14 residues. Trimming cost V 6 bases and J 4 bases; bases outside gene matches: 8. Germline CDR1 is ENHRY and CDR2 is SYGVKD. DNA for the CDR3: TGTGCCATCAGAGTGGCGGGGGTCGGAGAGACCCAGTACTTC. It translates to CAIRVAGVGETQYF.

This clonotype was seen many times. J is TRBJ2-5 and V is TRBV24-1; a weak D match, TRBD1 (5 bases). The germline gives CDR1 KGHDR, CDR2 SFDVKD. This CDR3 is 15 amino acids long. V was shortened by 4 bases and J by 0 bases, with 11 bases between the two germline ends. CDR3 nucleotide sequence: TGTGCCACCAGTGAGCCCACAGGTAACCAAGAGACCCAGTACTTC. It is translated as CATSEPTGNQETQYF.

Notes on this clonotype: The CDR3 does not end in the conserved phenylalanine or tryptophan, so this is likely a read error. No DNA is shown, since the ends of the CDR3 on it are uncertain; the CDR3 is the one TCRdb lists. The chain recombines TRBV29-1 with TRBJ1-3. Germline V gene lookup returns CDR1 SQVTM and CDR2 ANQGSEA. From its first to its last residue, the CDR3 has 8 amino acids. The CDR3 sequence: CSVALGNL.

With regard to this clonotype: This may come from a read error, since a much larger clone is one base off. This chain joins TRBV15 and TRBJ1-6, with D possibly TRBD1 on 6 matching bases. The CDR3 covers 16 residues. Per the germline V gene, CDR1 is LNHNV and CDR2 is YYDKDF (reference sequence). The CDR3 sequence: CAASRSVTGHNSPLHF. CDR3 coding DNA: TGTGCCGCCAGCAGATCAGTAACAGGGCATAATTCACCCCTCCACTTT.

Note on this clonotype: One end of the junction fails to match germline, which may point to a read error. The rearrangement joins TRBV29-1 to TRBJ1-1; D possibly corresponds to TRBD1 (6 bases). The CDR3 has 8 residues. The germline gives CDR1 SQVTM, CDR2 ANQGSEA. The CDR3 region is CSGLGQYF. The DNA of the CDR3 is TGCAGCGGACTGGGACAATATTTT.

Concerning this clonotype itself: A much larger clone is a single base away; this may be a read error. Because the CDR3 is missing its conserved closing phenylalanine or tryptophan, this is likely a read error. The rearrangement uses TRBV5-1 and TRBJ1-1; D call uncertain. The CDR3 spans 13 residues. The germline CDR1 and CDR2 sequences are SGHRS and YFSETQ. V lost 2 bases to trimming and J lost 4 bases, with 9 bases between them. Here the CDR3 DNA reads TGCGCCAGCAGCTTTGGTGGGTTCACTGAAGCTTTCCTT. This sequence encodes CASSFGGFTEAFL.

This clonotype has only a few counts. The chain combines TRBV5-1 with TRBJ2-5; no firm D call. This CDR3 spans 13 amino acids. CDR1 and CDR2 (germline): SGHRS, YFSETQ. V gave up 1 base and J gave up 0 bases, with 4 bases separating them. Written as DNA, the CDR3 is TGCGCCAGCAGCTTGCCGCACCAAGAGACCCAGTACTTC. This encodes CASSLPHQETQYF.

This chain joins TRBV10-3 and TRBJ1-5; TRBD1 matches at 7 bases. The CDR3 consists of 14 residues. Trimming at V came to 10 bases and at J to 5 bases, leaving 11 bases not matched to a gene. CDR1 is ENHRY and CDR2 is SYGVKD in the germline V gene. This chain's CDR3 is CASSSQGKDQPQHF. In DNA form, the CDR3 reads TGTGCCAGCAGCTCACAGGGGAAGGATCAGCCCCAGCATTTT.

The rearrangement uses TRBV29-1 and TRBJ1-1, with TRBD1 identical over 8 bases. Germline CDR1 and CDR2: SQVTM and ANQGSEA. V dropped 6 bases and J dropped 10; count of bases not matched to a gene: 7. The CDR3 spans 11 residues. The DNA of the CDR3 is TGCAGCGTCCCACGACAGGGGAGAGCTTTCTTT. This gives the protein CSVPRQGRAFF. Together with reference TRBV29-1 and TRBJ1-1, the CDR3 gives the full variable domain: SAVISQKPSRDICQRGTSLTIQCQVDSQVTMMFWYRQQPGQSLTLIATANQGSEATYESGFVIDKFPISRPNLTFSTLTVSNMSPEDSSIYLCSVPRQGRAFFGQGTRLTVV.

This clonotype has a handful of counts. The rearrangement joins TRBV19 to TRBJ1-5, with no clear D. This CDR3 has 12 residues. With 4 bases removed from V and 6 bases from J, the gap between germline ends came to 7 bases. The germline gives CDR1 LNHDA, CDR2 SQIVND (reference sequence). The CDR3 DNA follows: TGTGCCAGTAGTACGATAAGTCAGCCCCAGCATTTT. It yields the protein CASSTISQPQHF.

V gene TRBV10-2 combines with J gene TRBJ1-1, with D possibly TRBD1 on 5 matching bases. Trimming removed 6 bases at V and 2 bases at J, with 16 bases between. The CDR3 is 15 amino acids. Germline V gene sequence: CDR1 WSHSY, CDR2 SAAADI. The CDR3 sequence: CASRQLGESNTEAFF. CDR3 coding DNA: TGCGCCAGCAGACAATTGGGGGAATCTAACACTGAAGCTTTCTTT.

V gene TRBV5-1 combines with J gene TRBJ2-7; TRBD2 matches 7 bases. Germline values: CDR1 SGHRS, CDR2 YFSETQ. Trimming removed 3 bases from V and 6 bases from J; junction bases left unmatched: 12. This CDR3 spans 15 amino acids. In DNA form, the CDR3 reads TGCGCCAGCAGCTCTACCGGGACTATCTTATCCGAGCAGTACTTC. Its translation is CASSSTGTILSEQYF.

This clonotype was recorded once. The V gene is TRBV7-9, the J gene TRBJ2-1; no firm D call. V lost 3 bases to trimming and J lost 9 bases, with 6 bases between them. The CDR3 has 11 residues. The germline V gene encodes CDR1 SEHNR and CDR2 FQNEAQ (reference sequence). CDR3 protein: CASSLVREQFF. The CDR3 DNA reads TGTGCCAGCAGCTTGGTTCGTGAGCAGTTCTTC. The full variable domain, its missing parts supplied by reference TRBV7-9 and TRBJ2-1, is DTGVSQNPRHKITKRGQNVTFRCDPISEHNRLYWYRQTLGQGPEFLTYFQNEAQLEKSRLLSDRFSAERPKGSFSTLEIQRTEQGDSAMYLCASSLVREQFFGPGTRLTVL.

This clonotype has just a few counts. A much larger clonotype is one base distant, so this may be a read error. This chain uses TRBV7-9 with TRBJ1-4; no clear D. V gave up 7 bases and J gave up 7 bases, with 13 bases separating them. Germline V gene data show CDR1 as SEHNR and CDR2 as FQNEAQ (reference sequence). The CDR3 sequence is 13 residues long. The CDR3 DNA reads as TGTGCCAGCAAGCCAGATGCTAGTGAAAAACTGTTTTTT. Its translation: CASKPDASEKLFF. Filled out from reference TRBV7-9 and TRBJ1-4, the complete variable domain reads DTGVSQNPRHKITKRGQNVTFRCDPISEHNRLYWYRQTLGQGPEFLTYFQNEAQLEKSRLLSDRFSAERPKGSFSTLEIQRTEQGDSAMYLCASKPDASEKLFFGSGTQLSVL.

Written as DNA, the CDR3 is TGCAGTGCTAGAAGACAGTATGGCTACACCTTC. It specifies CSARRQYGYTF. The V call is TRBV20-1, the J call TRBJ1-2; a weak D match, TRBD1 (5 bases). Germline-derived CDR1 and CDR2 are DFQATT and SNEGSKA (reference sequence). This CDR3 is built from 11 residues. The V and J ends lost 2 bases and 5 bases respectively, with 6 bases between them.

This clonotype was recorded once. The chain carries TRBV20-1 and TRBJ1-3; D might be TRBD1 (6 bases). The germline CDR1 and CDR2 sequences are DFQATT and SNEGSKA (reference sequence). This CDR3 has 14 amino acids. Trimming removed 6 bases from V and 8 bases from J, with 20 bases in between. The CDR3 region has the DNA TGCAGTGCCCGAACAGGGTTCGCTGGCTACACCATATATTTT. Translated, it gives CSARTGFAGYTIYF.

This chain uses TRBV27 with TRBJ1-1, with a possible D match to TRBD1 (6 bases). Germline CDR1 is MNHEY and CDR2 is SMNVEV (reference sequence). The CDR3 is 15 amino acids. Trimming took 0 bases from V and 5 from J, leaving 13 bases between them. CDR3 protein: CASSLSRTGLTEAFF. The CDR3 DNA follows: TGTGCCAGCAGTTTATCCCGTACAGGGCTTACTGAAGCTTTCTTT.

In regard to this clonotype: The junction shows a germline mismatch at one end, possibly a read error. CDR3 in amino acids: CASSVYGGLGETRYF. The CDR3 bases are TGTGCCAGCAGCGTATACGGGGGACTAGGAGAGACCCGGTACTTC. The chain is built from TRBV9 and TRBJ2-5; 8 nucleotides line up with TRBD2. The length of the CDR3 is 15 residues. Germline assignment: CDR1 SGDLS and CDR2 YYNGEE.

The rearrangement links TRBV10-1 to TRBJ2-7, with TRBD2 identical over 9 bases. The germline V gene encodes CDR1 WNHNN and CDR2 SYGVQD (reference sequence). The V and J ends lost 0 bases and 5 bases, in that order; junction bases with no gene match: 8. The CDR3 sequence is 16 residues long. CDR3 protein: CASSESLAGLSDEQYF. The CDR3 DNA follows: TGCGCCAGCAGTGAGTCCCTAGCGGGGCTAAGCGACGAGCAGTACTTC.

This chain uses TRBV5-1 with TRBJ1-6, with D tentatively TRBD1 (6 bases). The CDR3 runs to 14 residues. Germline assignment: CDR1 SGHRS and CDR2 YFSETQ. Trimming removed 3 bases from V and 10 bases from J, with 14 bases in between. The CDR3 DNA is TGCGCCAGCAGCTCAGGGGCGGAAGGCTCACCCCTCCACTTT. Protein sequence: CASSSGAEGSPLHF.